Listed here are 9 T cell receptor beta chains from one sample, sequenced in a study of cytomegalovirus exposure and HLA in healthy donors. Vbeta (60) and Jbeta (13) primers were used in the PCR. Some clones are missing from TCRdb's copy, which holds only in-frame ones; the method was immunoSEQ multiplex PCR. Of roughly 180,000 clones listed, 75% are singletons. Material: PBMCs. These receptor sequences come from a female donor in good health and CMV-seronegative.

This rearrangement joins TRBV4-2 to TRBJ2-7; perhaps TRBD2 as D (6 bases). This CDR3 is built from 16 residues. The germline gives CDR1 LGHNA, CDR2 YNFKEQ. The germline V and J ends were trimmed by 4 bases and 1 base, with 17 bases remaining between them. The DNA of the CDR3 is TGTGCCAGCAGCCCGCTTTTAGGAGGGTCGTCCTACGAGCAGTACTTC. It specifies CASSPLLGGSSYEQYF.

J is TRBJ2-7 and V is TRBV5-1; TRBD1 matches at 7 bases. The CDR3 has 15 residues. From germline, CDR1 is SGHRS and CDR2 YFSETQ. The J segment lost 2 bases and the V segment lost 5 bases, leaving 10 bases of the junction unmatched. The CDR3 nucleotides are TGCGCCAGCAGACGTGAGACAGGGCCAGCCTACGAGCAGTACTTC. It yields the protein CASRRETGPAYEQYF.

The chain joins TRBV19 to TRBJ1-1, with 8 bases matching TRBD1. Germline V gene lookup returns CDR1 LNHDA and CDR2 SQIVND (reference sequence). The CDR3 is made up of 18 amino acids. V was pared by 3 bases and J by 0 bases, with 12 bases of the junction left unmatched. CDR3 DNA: TGTGCCAGTAGTATCCACCGGGACAGGCGACTATTGAACACTGAAGCTTTCTTT. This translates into CASSIHRDRRLLNTEAFF.

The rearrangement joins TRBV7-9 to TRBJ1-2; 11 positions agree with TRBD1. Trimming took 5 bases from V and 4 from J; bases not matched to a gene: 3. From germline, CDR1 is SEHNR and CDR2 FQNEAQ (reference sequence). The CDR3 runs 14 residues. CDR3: CASSGDRGAYGYTF. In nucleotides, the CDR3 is TGTGCCAGCAGCGGGGACAGGGGGGCCTATGGCTACACCTTC.

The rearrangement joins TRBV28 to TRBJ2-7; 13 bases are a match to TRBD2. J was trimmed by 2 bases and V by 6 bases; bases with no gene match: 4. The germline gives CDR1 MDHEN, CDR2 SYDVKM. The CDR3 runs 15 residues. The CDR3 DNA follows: TGTGCCAGCAGCACGGGACTAGCGGGACCCTACGAGCAGTACTTC. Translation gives CASSTGLAGPYEQYF.

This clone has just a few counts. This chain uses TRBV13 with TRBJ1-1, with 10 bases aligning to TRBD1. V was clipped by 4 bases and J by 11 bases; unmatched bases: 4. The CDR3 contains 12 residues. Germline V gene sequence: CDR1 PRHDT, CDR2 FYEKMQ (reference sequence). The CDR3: CASSSLGQGAFF. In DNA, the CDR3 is TGTGCCAGCAGCTCGCTGGGACAGGGGGCTTTCTTT. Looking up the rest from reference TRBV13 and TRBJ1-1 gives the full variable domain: AAGVIQSPRHLIKEKRETATLKCYPIPRHDTVYWYQQGPGQDPQFLISFYEKMQSDKGSIPDRFSAQQFSDYHSELNMSSLELGDSALYFCASSSLGQGAFFGQGTRLTVV.

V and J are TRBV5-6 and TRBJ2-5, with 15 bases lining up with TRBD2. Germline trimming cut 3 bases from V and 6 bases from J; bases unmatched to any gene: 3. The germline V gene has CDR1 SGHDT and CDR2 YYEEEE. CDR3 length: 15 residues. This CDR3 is CASSSGLAGGQTQYF. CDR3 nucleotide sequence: TGTGCCAGCAGCTCGGGACTAGCGGGGGGACAGACCCAGTACTTC. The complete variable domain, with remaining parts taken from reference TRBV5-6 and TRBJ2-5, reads DAGVTQSPTHLIKTRGQQVTLRCSPKSGHDTVSWYQQALGQGPQFIFQYYEEEERQRGNFPDRFSGHQFPNYSSELNVNALLLGDSALYLCASSSGLAGGQTQYFGPGTRLLVL.

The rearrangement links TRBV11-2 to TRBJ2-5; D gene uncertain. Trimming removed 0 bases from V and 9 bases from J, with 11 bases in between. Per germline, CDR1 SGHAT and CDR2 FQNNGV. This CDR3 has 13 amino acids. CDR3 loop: CASSLETPRPQYF. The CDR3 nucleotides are TGTGCCAGCAGCTTAGAAACCCCGAGGCCCCAGTACTTC.

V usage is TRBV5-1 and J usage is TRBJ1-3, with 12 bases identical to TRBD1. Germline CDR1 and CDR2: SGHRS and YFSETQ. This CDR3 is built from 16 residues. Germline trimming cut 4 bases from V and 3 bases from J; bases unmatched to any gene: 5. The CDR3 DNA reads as TGCGCCAGCAGCACAGGGACAGGGGGCCTTGGAAACACCATATATTTT. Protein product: CASSTGTGGLGNTIYF.